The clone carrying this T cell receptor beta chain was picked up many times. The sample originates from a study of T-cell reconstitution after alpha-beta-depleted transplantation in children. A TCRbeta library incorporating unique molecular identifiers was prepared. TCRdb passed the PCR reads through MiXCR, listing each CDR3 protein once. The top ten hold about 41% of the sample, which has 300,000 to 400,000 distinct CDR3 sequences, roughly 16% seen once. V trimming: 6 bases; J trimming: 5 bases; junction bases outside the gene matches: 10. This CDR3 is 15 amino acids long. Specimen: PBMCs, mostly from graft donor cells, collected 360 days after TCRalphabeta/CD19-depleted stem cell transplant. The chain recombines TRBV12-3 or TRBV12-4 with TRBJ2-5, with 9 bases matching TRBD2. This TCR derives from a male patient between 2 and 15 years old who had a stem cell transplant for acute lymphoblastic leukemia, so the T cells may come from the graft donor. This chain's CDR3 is CASSTHRAGGETQYF. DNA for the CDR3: TGTGCCAGCAGCACCCACAGAGCGGGAGGTGAGACCCAGTACTTC.